This record looks at one T cell receptor beta chain sequence and its context. As yet, its antigen is unknown. This sample is part of a study of cytomegalovirus exposure and HLA in healthy donors. The study, taken as a whole, reports: The authors later found TCR association rates varying by HLA locus, with DRB1 most and HLA-C fewest. Specific recognition of CMV antigens was confirmed in vitro for three chains (all CMV-associated).

The PCR used 60 Vbeta and 13 Jbeta primers. Clones were read by immunoSEQ multiplex PCR, and TCRdb kept only the in-frame ones, dropping some. The table records around 96,000 clones, approximately 80% of them present only once. The germline gives CDR1 SGHVS, CDR2 FNYEAQ. The junction had 4 bases not matched to a gene; V was cut back by 3 bases and J by 6 bases. CDR3 length: 16 residues. The chain carries TRBV7-6 and TRBJ2-1; 14 bases are shared with TRBD2. Sequencing was carried out using PBMCs. This sequence was found in a man aged 18 to 29 in good health and CMV-seronegative. The CDR3 DNA reads as TGTGCCAGCAGCTTGACTAGCGGGGGGGCAAGCAATGAGCAGTTCTTC. Its translation: CASSLTSGGASNEQFF.